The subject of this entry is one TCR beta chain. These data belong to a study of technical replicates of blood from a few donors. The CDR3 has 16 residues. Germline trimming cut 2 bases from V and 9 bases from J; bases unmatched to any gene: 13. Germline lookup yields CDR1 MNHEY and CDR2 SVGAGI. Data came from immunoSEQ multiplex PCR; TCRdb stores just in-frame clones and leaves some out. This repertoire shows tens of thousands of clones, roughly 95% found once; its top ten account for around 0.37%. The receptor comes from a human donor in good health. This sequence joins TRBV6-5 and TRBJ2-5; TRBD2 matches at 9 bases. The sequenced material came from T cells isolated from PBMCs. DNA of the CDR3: TGTGCCAGCAGTTACACGGAGGGACTAGCCGGCGTGTCCCAGTACTTC. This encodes CASSYTEGLAGVSQYF.